These 21 T cell receptor beta chains came from one sample sequenced in a study of OX40 agonist ivuxolimab in advanced cancers. Generated by immunoSEQ multiplex PCR, the TCRdb table keeps only in-frame clones and is missing some. In the table there are roughly 97,000 clones, approximately 87% of which are singletons. The specimen comprised CD4+ or CD8+ T cells sorted from blood, sampled in a trial of the OX40 agonist ivuxolimab. These receptors were collected from an adult with an advanced solid tumor such as melanoma, head and neck, liver or kidney cancer.

The chain carries TRBV6-1 and TRBJ1-1; possibly TRBD1 for D (5 bases). V gave up 1 base and J gave up 12 bases, with 21 bases separating them. Germline CDR1 reads MNHNS; CDR2 reads SASEGT. This CDR3 has 15 residues. CDR3 sequence: CASSEVPFGDRGTFF. In DNA form, the CDR3 reads TGTGCCAGCAGTGAAGTCCCTTTCGGGGACCGGGGGACTTTCTTT.

The chain couples TRBV30 to TRBJ2-2; D possibly corresponds to TRBD2 (6 bases). Germline V lookup: CDR1 GTSNPN, CDR2 SVGIG (reference sequence). Trimming took 3 bases from V and 7 from J, leaving 9 bases between them. The CDR3 covers 12 residues. The CDR3 spells CAWRRRDGELFF. In nucleotides, the CDR3 is TGTGCCTGGAGAAGGAGGGACGGGGAGCTGTTTTTT.

The chain recombines TRBV5-4 with TRBJ2-1, with a weak D call TRBD1 (6 bases). Germline V gives CDR1 SGHNT, CDR2 YYREEE (reference sequence). The CDR3 extends over 15 amino acids. V lost 2 bases and J lost 6, with 15 bases in between. This CDR3 is CASSLVGTRSNEQFF. The CDR3 DNA reads as TGTGCCAGCAGCTTAGTAGGGACACGAAGCAATGAGCAGTTCTTC.

J is TRBJ2-1 and V is TRBV29-1, with unresolved D. The V end was cut by 7 bases, the J end by 7 bases, with 5 bases between. CDR1 and CDR2 from the germline V gene are SQVTM and ANQGSEA. CDR3 length: 9 residues. The CDR3 bases are TGCAGCGCCGAGAATGAGCAGTTCTTC. Translation gives CSAENEQFF.

The V call is TRBV4-1, the J call TRBJ1-3, with a tentative D call TRBD1 (5 bases). V was shortened by 1 base and J by 2 bases, with 15 bases between the two germline ends. The CDR3 is made up of 17 amino acids. Germline CDR1 reads MGHRA; CDR2 reads YSYEKL. CDR3: CASSQAIGHQTGNTIYF. CDR3 in DNA: TGCGCCAGCAGCCAAGCAATTGGACACCAGACTGGAAACACCATATATTTT.

The chain recombines TRBV10-3 with TRBJ1-2; 7 nucleotides align to TRBD1. CDR1 is ENHRY, CDR2 SYGVKD, per germline. The CDR3 extends over 15 amino acids. Unmatched junction bases numbered 8, after V lost 2 bases and J lost 5 bases. CDR3 region: CAISETLTGRYGYTF. CDR3 nucleotides: TGTGCCATCAGTGAGACTTTGACAGGGAGGTATGGCTACACCTTC.

The genes are TRBV7-9 and TRBJ1-1; 7 positions agree with TRBD1. J gave up 3 bases and V 3 bases, and 7 bases lay outside the gene matches. CDR3 size: 15 residues. Per the germline V gene, CDR1 is SEHNR and CDR2 is FQNEAQ (reference sequence). CDR3 bases: TGTGCCAGCAGCTTCGGGACAGCACAGTACACTGAAGCTTTCTTT. Translating gives CASSFGTAQYTEAFF.

The rearrangement joins TRBV18 to TRBJ1-1, with TRBD1 matching 9 bases. The V and J ends lost 4 bases and 3 bases, in that order; junction bases with no gene match: 6. Germline loops: CDR1 KGHSH, CDR2 LQKENI. The CDR3 totals 15 residues. The CDR3 DNA reads as TGTGCCAGCTCACTACAGACAGGGGGAGACACTGAAGCTTTCTTT. Translation gives CASSLQTGGDTEAFF.

The chain couples TRBV7-8 to TRBJ1-5; 9 bases fit TRBD1. Germline trimming cut 1 base from V and 7 bases from J; bases unmatched to any gene: 11. The length of the CDR3 is 17 residues. Germline assignment: CDR1 SGHVS and CDR2 FQNEAQ. As DNA, the CDR3 is TGTGCCAGCAGCTTAGAGGGACAGGGTGATTCGAGGCAGCCCCAGCATTTT. It yields the protein CASSLEGQGDSRQPQHF.

V and J are TRBV7-9 and TRBJ1-1; 7 nucleotides agree with TRBD1. In germline, CDR1 is SEHNR, CDR2 FQNEAQ (reference sequence). V lost 2 bases to trimming and J lost 4 bases; unmatched junction nucleotides: 7. This CDR3 has 15 amino acids. The CDR3 DNA is TGTGCCAGCAGCTTAAAAGGTCAGGGGGGCACTGAAGCTTTCTTT. Translating gives CASSLKGQGGTEAFF.

The chain links TRBV6-1 to TRBJ2-1; D not certain. The germline CDR1 and CDR2 sequences are MNHNS and SASEGT. V was clipped by 6 bases and J by 5 bases, with 17 bases between them. This CDR3 spans 15 amino acids. Here the CDR3 reads CASSPGSRGNNEQFF. CDR3 nucleotide sequence: TGTGCCAGCAGCCCCGGGTCCCGAGGAAACAATGAGCAGTTCTTC.

This clone has ten or more counts. V and J are TRBV15 and TRBJ1-4; possible D gene TRBD1, 5 bases. This CDR3 has 13 amino acids. CDR1 and CDR2 from the germline V gene are LNHNV and YYDKDF (reference sequence). V gave up 3 bases and J gave up 6 bases, with 8 bases separating them. The CDR3 DNA reads TGTGCCACCAGCAGGGGGCTGGATGAAAAACTGTTTTTT. Its translation is CATSRGLDEKLFF.

The CDR3 coding sequence is TGTGCTAGTGGTTTGGTACTTGGGACTGGGGCCAACGTCCTGACTTTC. Translated, it gives CASGLVLGTGANVLTF. The J gene is TRBJ2-6, the V gene TRBV12-5; D is unresolved. Germline-derived CDR1 and CDR2 are LGHNT and FRNRAP. Trimming took 0 bases from V and 2 from J, leaving 8 bases between them. CDR3 length: 16 residues.

The chain carries TRBV4-2 and TRBJ1-3; TRBD1 is a possible D gene (6 bases). The ends were cut back, 1 base at V and 0 bases at J, with 19 bases in the middle. The CDR3 extends over 19 amino acids. From germline, CDR1 is LGHNA and CDR2 YNFKEQ. The CDR3 bases are TGTGCCAGCAGCCAAGGAGCGGGAACAGGGTCCCGCTCTGGAAACACCATATATTTT. As protein: CASSQGAGTGSRSGNTIYF.

The gene calls are TRBV11-2 and TRBJ1-1; D is undetermined. CDR3 size: 14 residues. Between the trimmed V and J ends, which lost 5 bases and 11 bases, there was a span of 21 bases. Germline V gene sequence: CDR1 SGHAT, CDR2 FQNNGV. CDR3 region: CASSVTHSMVGAFF. The CDR3 bases are TGTGCCAGCAGCGTAACCCACAGTATGGTAGGGGCTTTCTTT. Full variable domain (rest looked up from reference TRBV11-2 and TRBJ1-1): EAGVAQSPRYKIIEKRQSVAFWCNPISGHATLYWYQQILGQGPKLLIQFQNNGVVDDSQLPKDRFSAERLKGVDSTLKIQPAKLEDSAVYLCASSVTHSMVGAFFGQGTRLTVV.

A few counts support this clone. The rearrangement joins TRBV7-2 to TRBJ1-1; maybe TRBD1 (5 bases). Trimming removed 5 bases from V and 3 bases from J, with 10 bases in between. CDR3 size: 13 residues. Germline loops: CDR1 SGHTA, CDR2 FQGNSA. The CDR3 sequence: CASSLLGDTEAFF. The CDR3 coding sequence is TGTGCCAGCAGCCTTCTGGGGGACACTGAAGCTTTCTTT.

The rearrangement links TRBV27 to TRBJ2-5; TRBD2 aligns across 11 bases. V shed 5 bases, J shed 4 bases, and the junction held 12 bases outside the gene matches. This CDR3 has 17 residues. Germline V gives CDR1 MNHEY, CDR2 SMNVEV (reference sequence). Here the CDR3 DNA reads TGTGCCAGCAGTCAACATCTAGCGGGGGGTTTAGGAGAGACCCAGTACTTC. It specifies CASSQHLAGGLGETQYF.

This chain links TRBV7-2 with TRBJ2-5; tentative D call: TRBD2 (6 bases). V lost 2 bases to trimming and J lost 5 bases, with 15 bases between them. The CDR3 extends over 15 amino acids. The V gene's germline CDR1 is SGHTA and CDR2 FQGNSA. CDR3 nucleotide sequence: TGTGCCAGCAGCTTACGTGGCGGGGTCGGGGAGACCCAGTACTTC. Protein product: CASSLRGGVGETQYF.

The chain joins TRBV15 to TRBJ2-5; the match to TRBD1 covers 8 bases. This CDR3 is built from 15 residues. V trimming: 5 bases; J trimming: 5 bases; junction bases outside the gene matches: 10. In germline, CDR1 is LNHNV, CDR2 YYDKDF (reference sequence). The CDR3 loop is CATSRDTGGLETQYF. In DNA, the CDR3 is TGTGCCACCAGCCGCGACACAGGGGGTTTGGAGACCCAGTACTTC.

V and J are TRBV6-6 and TRBJ2-1; D perhaps matches TRBD1 (6 bases). Trimming took 7 bases from V and 5 from J, leaving 12 bases between them. CDR1 is MNHNY and CDR2 is SVGAGI in the germline V gene (reference sequence). The CDR3 contains 13 residues. The CDR3 region is CASNLDSHNEQFF. As DNA, the CDR3 is TGTGCCAGCAATCTGGACAGTCACAATGAGCAGTTCTTC.

The rearrangement uses TRBV5-1 and TRBJ2-5, with 14 bases identical to TRBD2. Looked up from germline, CDR1 is SGHRS and CDR2 is YFSETQ. The V gene end was trimmed by 4 bases and the J gene end by 4 bases; junction bases not matched to a gene: 3. There are 15 residues in the CDR3. The CDR3, as DNA: TGCGCCAGCAGCGCGGGACTAGCGGGAGTAGAGACCCAGTACTTC. Translating gives CASSAGLAGVETQYF.